Presented here are 30 T cell receptor beta chains from one specimen sequenced in a study of glioma-infiltrating T cells after dendritic cell vaccination. Some clones are missing from TCRdb's copy, which holds only in-frame ones; the method was immunoSEQ multiplex PCR. The sample contains fewer than 85,000 clones, about 90% of which appear only once. Sample: blood, taken before dendritic cell vaccination. These receptors all stem from a human donor with glioblastoma.

This chain connects TRBV19 to TRBJ1-2; D is uncertain. V dropped 3 bases and J dropped 1 base, with 9 bases sitting between them. The CDR3 sequence is 14 residues long. The germline gives CDR1 LNHDA, CDR2 SQIVND (reference sequence). The CDR3 coding sequence is TGTGCCAGTAGTATCCGGACTCTTAACTATGGCTACACCTTC. Translation gives CASSIRTLNYGYTF. Together with reference TRBV19 and TRBJ1-2, the CDR3 gives the full variable domain: DGGITQSPKYLFRKEGQNVTLSCEQNLNHDAMYWYRQDPGQGLRLIYYSQIVNDFQKGDIAEGYSVSREKKESFPLTVTSAQKNPTAFYLCASSIRTLNYGYTFGSGTRLTVV.

This chain links TRBV5-1 with TRBJ1-2; 7 bases map to TRBD1. The CDR3 length is 13 residues. Germline trimming cut 4 bases from V and 3 bases from J; bases unmatched to any gene: 3. Germline CDR1 SGHRS, CDR2 YFSETQ. CDR3 in DNA: TGCGCCAGCAGCACAGGGGCAGACTATGGCTACACCTTC. This gives the protein CASSTGADYGYTF.

V gene TRBV7-9 combines with J gene TRBJ2-7, with TRBD1 identical over 9 bases. CDR1 is SEHNR and CDR2 is FQNEAQ in the germline V gene (reference sequence). The trim removed 3 bases at V and 7 bases at J, leaving 19 bases unmatched. The CDR3 extends over 18 amino acids. DNA for the CDR3: TGTGCCAGCAGCTTGCCTGACCCCCCGGGACAGGGCGATCTAGAGCAGTACTTC. Residues: CASSLPDPPGQGDLEQYF. Filled out from reference TRBV7-9 and TRBJ2-7, the complete variable domain reads DTGVSQNPRHKITKRGQNVTFRCDPISEHNRLYWYRQTLGQGPEFLTYFQNEAQLEKSRLLSDRFSAERPKGSFSTLEIQRTEQGDSAMYLCASSLPDPPGQGDLEQYFGPGTRLTVT.

This chain uses TRBV5-1 with TRBJ1-1, with D unresolved. Trimming took 0 bases from V and 4 from J, leaving 10 bases between them. The CDR3 consists of 14 residues. Germline CDR1 reads SGHRS; CDR2 reads YFSETQ. The CDR3 sequence is CASSLARGSTEAFF. CDR3 nucleotides: TGCGCCAGCAGCTTGGCCCGGGGAAGCACTGAAGCTTTCTTT.

The chain links TRBV4-2 to TRBJ1-1, with D hard to call. With 0 bases removed from V and 6 bases from J, the gap between germline ends came to 11 bases. The CDR3 covers 14 residues. CDR1 is LGHNA and CDR2 is YNFKEQ in the germline V gene. CDR3 DNA sequence: TGTGCCAGCAGCCAAGAAGACCGCAGGCCTGAAGCTTTCTTT. It translates to CASSQEDRRPEAFF.

The genes are TRBV30 and TRBJ2-1; D possibly corresponds to TRBD2 (5 bases). Trimming pared 1 base from V and 10 bases from J, leaving 8 bases between. The CDR3 totals 11 residues. Looked up from germline, CDR1 is GTSNPN and CDR2 is SVGIG (reference sequence). The chain's CDR3 is CAWSGQREQFF. The DNA for the CDR3 is TGTGCCTGGAGTGGCCAGCGGGAGCAGTTCTTC.

The genes are TRBV19 and TRBJ2-2; D is unresolved. Deletions cut 2 bases from V and 6 bases from J, with 4 bases between. CDR3 length equals 12 residues. Germline V gene lookup returns CDR1 LNHDA and CDR2 SQIVND (reference sequence). The CDR3 protein is CASSIYPGELFF. Written as DNA, the CDR3 is TGTGCCAGTAGTATATATCCCGGGGAGCTGTTTTTT.

The chain links TRBV5-6 to TRBJ1-1; 10 nucleotides match TRBD1. CDR1 and CDR2 from the germline V gene are SGHDT and YYEEEE. Trimming cost V 3 bases and J 3 bases; bases outside gene matches: 2. The CDR3 is 14 residues long. The CDR3 is CASSYGQGDTEAFF. The CDR3 nucleotides read TGTGCCAGCAGCTATGGACAGGGGGACACTGAAGCTTTCTTT.

Concerning this clone: The identical CDR3 is also encoded by other nucleotide sequences in the sample. The chain is built from TRBV2 and TRBJ1-6, with TRBD1 identical over 7 bases. The CDR3 length is 14 residues. V was clipped by 4 bases and J by 10 bases; unmatched bases: 7. Germline CDR1 is SNHLY and CDR2 is FYNNEI. The CDR3 nucleotides are TGTGCCAGCAGTGCTGTGACAGGGATATCACCCCTCCACTTT. Protein sequence: CASSAVTGISPLHF.

CDR3 amino acids: CAIGPGTDTQYF. CDR3 in DNA: TGTGCCATCGGGCCTGGCACAGATACGCAGTATTTT. The J gene is TRBJ2-3, the V gene TRBV10-3, with D unresolved. Trimming took 8 bases from V and 1 from J, leaving 7 bases between them. Germline CDR1 and CDR2: ENHRY and SYGVKD. The length of the CDR3 is 12 residues.

This clone was counted once. The chain couples TRBV29-1 to TRBJ1-3; unclear D gene. The CDR3 is 13 amino acids. The V and J ends lost 5 bases and 2 bases respectively, with 10 bases between them. Looked up from germline, CDR1 is SQVTM and CDR2 is ANQGSEA. As DNA, the CDR3 is TGCAGCGTTAGAGGTATGGCTGGAAACACCATATATTTT. This codes for CSVRGMAGNTIYF.

This sequence joins TRBV11-3 and TRBJ2-7; D is perhaps TRBD2 (5 bases). Germline V gene lookup returns CDR1 SGHNT and CDR2 YENEEA. Between the trimmed V and J ends, which lost 6 bases and 4 bases, there was a span of 22 bases. CDR3 length equals 16 residues. The CDR3 nucleotides read TGTGCCAGCAGACCCTTTGGTAGTTCGGGAAGATACGAGCAGTACTTC. Amino acids: CASRPFGSSGRYEQYF.

In regard to this clone: Other nucleotide sequences from this sample produce the same CDR3. The genes are TRBV7-7 and TRBJ2-2; unclear D gene. CDR3 length: 14 residues. CDR1 and CDR2 from the germline V gene are SSHAT and FNYEAQ (reference sequence). Here the CDR3 reads CASSLARGTGELFF. CDR3 DNA: TGTGCTAGTAGCTTAGCTAGAGGAACCGGGGAGCTGTTTTTT.

Comment on this clone: The same CDR3 is also encoded by other DNA sequences in this sample. This sequence joins TRBV2 and TRBJ2-3; TRBD2 agrees at 11 bases. Germline CDR1 reads SNHLY; CDR2 reads FYNNEI. Germline trimming cut 5 bases from V and 3 bases from J; bases unmatched to any gene: 4. The CDR3 is 15 amino acids. CDR3 DNA sequence: TGTGCCAGCAGTCAGCTAGCGGGGGGTACAGATACGCAGTATTTT. Translation gives CASSQLAGGTDTQYF.

V gene TRBV5-1 combines with J gene TRBJ2-1; 9 bases fit TRBD1. CDR1 is SGHRS and CDR2 is YFSETQ in the germline V gene. The CDR3 is 15 residues long. The V gene end was trimmed by 0 bases and the J gene end by 4 bases; junction bases not matched to a gene: 2. CDR3 sequence reads: CASSLGDRVYNEQFF. CDR3 DNA sequence: TGCGCCAGCAGCTTGGGGGACAGGGTTTACAATGAGCAGTTCTTC.

The CDR3 nucleotides are TGTGCCAGCACCTCACTAGAGAGCACAGATACGCAGTATTTT. Translated: CASTSLESTDTQYF. This chain connects TRBV5-4 to TRBJ2-3, with D perhaps TRBD2 (5 bases). The CDR3 totals 14 residues. V gave up 6 bases and J gave up 0 bases, with 11 bases separating them. Germline values: CDR1 SGHNT, CDR2 YYREEE (reference sequence).

V and J are TRBV30 and TRBJ1-1, with D possibly TRBD1 on 5 matching bases. Trimming removed 2 bases at V and 0 bases at J, with 13 bases between. Germline loops: CDR1 GTSNPN, CDR2 SVGIG (reference sequence). The CDR3 extends over 15 amino acids. The CDR3 coding sequence is TGTGCCTGGAGTCCCAACAGGCGACTGAACACTGAAGCTTTCTTT. It codes for CAWSPNRRLNTEAFF.

The chain employs TRBV4-1 and TRBJ1-2; tentatively, D is TRBD1 (6 bases). CDR1 is MGHRA and CDR2 is YSYEKL in the germline V gene. V was clipped by 1 base and J by 4 bases, with 19 bases between them. This CDR3 has 17 residues. CDR3 in amino acids: CASSQGNLGGASYGYTF. Written as DNA, the CDR3 is TGCGCCAGCAGCCAAGGCAATTTGGGGGGGGCGAGCTATGGCTACACCTTC.

This rearrangement joins TRBV11-2 to TRBJ1-1; D remains ambiguous. Germline V gene data show CDR1 as SGHAT and CDR2 as FQNNGV. The CDR3 is made up of 14 amino acids. Trimming pared 4 bases from V and 4 bases from J, leaving 13 bases between. The CDR3 here is CASSWRGGSTEAFF. Written as DNA, the CDR3 is TGTGCCAGCAGCTGGCGGGGAGGGTCCACTGAAGCTTTCTTT.

This clone has more than one count but fewer than ten. J is TRBJ1-2 and V is TRBV5-8, with D unresolved. V was trimmed by 0 bases and J by 1 base, leaving 7 bases between them. This CDR3 has 14 residues. Germline V gives CDR1 SGHTS, CDR2 YDEGEE. The CDR3 DNA reads TGTGCCAGCAGCTTGGGACACTTTAACTATGGCTACACCTTC. Residues: CASSLGHFNYGYTF. Full variable domain (missing parts from reference TRBV5-8 and TRBJ1-2): EAGVTQSPTHLIKTRGQQATLRCSPISGHTSVYWYQQALGLGLQFLLWYDEGEERNRGNFPPRFSGRQFPNYSSELNVNALELEDSALYLCASSLGHFNYGYTFGSGTRLTVV.

The V gene is TRBV30, the J gene TRBJ2-1; tentative D call: TRBD2 (6 bases). This CDR3 region has 16 residues. Trimming took 5 bases from V and 4 from J, leaving 21 bases between them. The germline CDR1 and CDR2 sequences are GTSNPN and SVGIG (reference sequence). CDR3 nucleotide sequence: TGTGCCTGGGCTCCCACGAGCGGGCGATTATACAATGAGCAGTTCTTC. Its translation: CAWAPTSGRLYNEQFF.

The V call is TRBV7-2, the J call TRBJ1-2; 7 nucleotides match TRBD1. Trimming at V came to 1 base and at J to 7 bases, leaving 6 bases not matched to a gene. Looked up from germline, CDR1 is SGHTA and CDR2 is FQGNSA. This CDR3 spans 14 amino acids. DNA of the CDR3: TGTGCCAGCAGCTTAGGACAGGGATTACGTGGCTACACCTTC. Encoded protein: CASSLGQGLRGYTF.

This clone was counted between two and nine times. The chain links TRBV2 to TRBJ2-1; TRBD1 matches at 9 bases. The germline gives CDR1 SNHLY, CDR2 FYNNEI. The length of the CDR3 is 15 residues. Germline trimming cut 5 bases from V and 5 bases from J; bases unmatched to any gene: 7. The DNA of the CDR3 is TGTGCCAGCAGTTCCGGGACAGGGTTTAACAATGAGCAGTTCTTC. It codes for CASSSGTGFNNEQFF.

J is TRBJ2-5 and V is TRBV5-1; TRBD2 matches 7 bases. Unmatched junction bases numbered 3, after V lost 0 bases and J lost 4 bases. CDR1 is SGHRS and CDR2 is YFSETQ in the germline V gene. CDR3 length equals 14 residues. CDR3 sequence: CASSLVGEGETQYF. In nucleotides, the CDR3 is TGCGCCAGCAGCTTGGTGGGGGAGGGAGAGACCCAGTACTTC. Drawing the rest from reference TRBV5-1 and TRBJ2-5, the complete variable domain is KAGVTQTPRYLIKTRGQQVTLSCSPISGHRSVSWYQQTPGQGLQFLFEYFSETQRNKGNFPGRFSGRQFSNSRSEMNVSTLELGDSALYLCASSLVGEGETQYFGPGTRLLVL.

The gene calls are TRBV5-4 and TRBJ2-5, with a weak D call TRBD2 (6 bases). The tail of the sequence fits TRBJ2-7 better, so the J call may be wrong. Germline CDR1 and CDR2: SGHNT and YYREEE (reference sequence). The length of the CDR3 is 15 residues. The CDR3 spells CASSWGTDSSYEQYF. The DNA of the CDR3 is TGTGCCAGCAGCTGGGGGACTGACAGCTCCTACGAGCAGTACTTC.

The V call is TRBV5-1, the J call TRBJ1-1; TRBD1 matches 8 bases. The germline gives CDR1 SGHRS, CDR2 YFSETQ. CDR3 length: 13 residues. The junction had 3 bases not matched to a gene; V was cut back by 0 bases and J by 8 bases. The CDR3 reads CASSLGTGREAFF. In nucleotides, the CDR3 is TGCGCCAGCAGCTTGGGGACAGGGAGAGAAGCTTTCTTT.

The chain links TRBV27 to TRBJ2-5; 7 bases fit TRBD2. J lost 4 bases, V lost 4 bases, and 9 bases had no gene match. The CDR3 length is 15 residues. The germline V gene encodes CDR1 MNHEY and CDR2 SMNVEV (reference sequence). CDR3 in DNA: TGTGCCAGCAGTTCAGGTGAAGCGGGGAGAGAGACCCAGTACTTC. Encoded protein: CASSSGEAGRETQYF.

V usage is TRBV5-1 and J usage is TRBJ1-4; TRBD1 might be the D (5 bases). This CDR3 has 16 amino acids. V lost 0 bases, J lost 7 bases, and 16 bases lay in between. Looked up from germline, CDR1 is SGHRS and CDR2 is YFSETQ. The CDR3 DNA reads as TGCGCCAGCAGCTTGGCAACGACAGCCGATCCTGAAAAACTGTTTTTT. Translation: CASSLATTADPEKLFF.

The gene calls are TRBV7-9 and TRBJ1-1; no clear D gene. Germline V gene lookup returns CDR1 SEHNR and CDR2 FQNEAQ (reference sequence). Trimming stripped 1 base from V and 0 bases from J, with 9 bases between. This CDR3 is 15 amino acids long. CDR3 in amino acids: CASSLVSGLNTEAFF. The CDR3 DNA follows: TGTGCCAGCAGCTTAGTGTCCGGTCTGAACACTGAAGCTTTCTTT.

As concerns this clone: Other DNA sequences in the same sample also yield this CDR3. The rearrangement uses TRBV2 and TRBJ1-6; 7 bases map to TRBD1. Germline-derived CDR1 and CDR2 are SNHLY and FYNNEI. J gave up 3 bases and V 6 bases, and 5 bases lay outside the gene matches. The CDR3 extends over 15 amino acids. The CDR3 DNA follows: TGTGCCAGCAGCCCGGGACAGCTCTATAATTCACCCCTCCACTTT. Translated, it gives CASSPGQLYNSPLHF.